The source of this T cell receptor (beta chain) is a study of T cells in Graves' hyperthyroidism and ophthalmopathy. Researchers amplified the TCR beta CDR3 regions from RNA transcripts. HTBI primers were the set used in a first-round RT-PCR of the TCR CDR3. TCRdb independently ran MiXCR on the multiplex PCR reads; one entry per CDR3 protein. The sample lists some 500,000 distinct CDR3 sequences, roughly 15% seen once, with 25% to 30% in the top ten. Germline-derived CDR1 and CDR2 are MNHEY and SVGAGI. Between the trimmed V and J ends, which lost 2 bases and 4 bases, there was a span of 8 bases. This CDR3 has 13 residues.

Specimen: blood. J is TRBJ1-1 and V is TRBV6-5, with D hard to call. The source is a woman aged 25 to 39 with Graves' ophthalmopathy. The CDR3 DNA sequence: TGTGCCAGCAGTTACGGGGTAGGCACTGAAGCTTTCTTT. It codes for CASSYGVGTEAFF.